Below, 30 T cell receptor beta chains from the same sample are listed, as sequenced in a study of cytomegalovirus exposure and HLA in healthy donors. TCRdb's copy holds only in-frame clones and misses some; the assay was immunoSEQ multiplex PCR. Of around 70,000 clones in the sample, 94% were seen once. The sample taken for sequencing was PBMCs. The source is a man younger than 35 in good health and CMV-seropositive.

The chain has TRBV2 and TRBJ1-1; D possibly corresponds to TRBD1 (6 bases). Trimming shortened V by 4 bases and J by 3 bases, and 12 bases separated the two germline ends. Germline V gene data show CDR1 as SNHLY and CDR2 as FYNNEI. The CDR3 consists of 14 residues. CDR3: CASSGTGLDTEAFF. CDR3 coding DNA: TGTGCCAGCAGTGGCACAGGGTTGGACACTGAAGCTTTCTTT.

The chain uses TRBV10-2 and TRBJ2-7, with 11 bases matching TRBD2. Trimming cost V 8 bases and J 4 bases; bases outside gene matches: 4. CDR3 length equals 13 residues. Germline V gene lookup returns CDR1 WSHSY and CDR2 SAAADI. CDR3 protein: CASRPSGRYEQYF. As DNA, the CDR3 is TGCGCCAGCCGTCCTAGCGGGAGGTACGAGCAGTACTTC.

V usage is TRBV19 and J usage is TRBJ2-3, with D hard to call. V dropped 1 base and J dropped 1 base, with 6 bases sitting between them. The germline gives CDR1 LNHDA, CDR2 SQIVND (reference sequence). The CDR3 spans 14 residues. Here the CDR3 reads CASSIVSGTDTQYF. The CDR3 bases are TGTGCCAGTAGTATAGTATCCGGCACAGATACGCAGTATTTT.

The rearrangement uses TRBV6-5 and TRBJ2-7, with D perhaps matching TRBD2 (5 bases). V lost 5 bases and J 7 bases, leaving 15 bases between the germline ends. The CDR3 sequence is 13 residues long. The germline V gene has CDR1 MNHEY and CDR2 SVGAGI. The CDR3: CASSPDSWREQYF. The DNA for the CDR3 is TGTGCCAGCAGTCCGGACTCCTGGAGGGAGCAGTACTTC.

This clone was observed once. The chain carries TRBV9 and TRBJ2-7; the match to TRBD1 covers 11 bases. Per the germline V gene, CDR1 is SGDLS and CDR2 is YYNGEE. V dropped 1 base and J dropped 9; count of bases not matched to a gene: 3. This CDR3 has 13 amino acids. The CDR3 DNA is TGTGCCAGCAGCGTAAAGGACAGGGGGCCGCAGTACTTC. Translation: CASSVKDRGPQYF.

This chain joins TRBV10-3 and TRBJ1-2; 7 bases are shared with TRBD1. The length of the CDR3 is 14 residues. Germline CDR1 is ENHRY and CDR2 is SYGVKD. With 2 bases clipped from V and 5 bases from J, the junction kept 5 bases outside the gene matches. In DNA, the CDR3 is TGTGCCATCAGTGAGGGAGGGGGCGTTTATGGCTACACCTTC. Its protein product is CAISEGGGVYGYTF.

The genes are TRBV7-9 and TRBJ1-1; a weak D match, TRBD1 (6 bases). CDR3 length: 12 amino acids. Germline values: CDR1 SEHNR, CDR2 FQNEAQ (reference sequence). V lost 5 bases, J lost 5 bases, and 9 bases lay in between. The CDR3 spells CASSAQGTEAFF. CDR3 nucleotide sequence: TGTGCCAGCAGCGCACAGGGAACTGAAGCTTTCTTT.

This clone was seen once. The chain uses TRBV7-9 and TRBJ2-5; D unclear. The germline V gene has CDR1 SEHNR and CDR2 FQNEAQ (reference sequence). The V gene lost 1 base and the J gene lost 0 bases, with 6 bases spanning the gap. The CDR3 extends over 14 amino acids. This CDR3 is CASSLGTDQETQYF. In DNA, the CDR3 is TGTGCCAGCAGCTTAGGAACAGACCAAGAGACCCAGTACTTC.

This rearrangement joins TRBV7-9 to TRBJ2-1; 7 nucleotides agree with TRBD2. The CDR3 extends over 15 amino acids. Trimming at V came to 3 bases and at J to 0 bases, leaving 2 bases not matched to a gene. Germline CDR1 is SEHNR and CDR2 is FQNEAQ (reference sequence). CDR3 nucleotides: TGTGCCAGCAGCTTTCGCGGGAGCTCCTACAATGAGCAGTTCTTC. The encoded protein is CASSFRGSSYNEQFF.

The chain has TRBV6-1 and TRBJ1-4, with TRBD1 matching over 7 bases. The germline V gene encodes CDR1 MNHNS and CDR2 SASEGT. The V segment lost 3 bases and the J segment 1 base; nucleotides outside the gene matches: 8. The CDR3 sequence is 17 residues long. The CDR3 nucleotides read TGTGCCAGCAGTGATCTACTAAACAGGGGAACTAATGAAAAACTGTTTTTT. Its translation is CASSDLLNRGTNEKLFF.

The genes are TRBV9 and TRBJ2-7; 7 bases fit TRBD1. V lost 4 bases to trimming and J lost 7 bases; unmatched junction nucleotides: 14. The germline gives CDR1 SGDLS, CDR2 YYNGEE. The length of the CDR3 is 15 residues. CDR3 bases: TGTGCCAGCAGCCGTAATACAGGGGATTGGGGGGAGCAGTACTTC. It yields the protein CASSRNTGDWGEQYF.

This clone was recorded once. V and J are TRBV5-1 and TRBJ2-7, with 8 bases matching TRBD1. This CDR3 is 18 amino acids long. V dropped 4 bases and J dropped 2; count of bases not matched to a gene: 17. CDR1 and CDR2 from the germline V gene are SGHRS and YFSETQ. The CDR3, as DNA: TGCGCCAGCAGCCTAAACGCTCCGGGACAGGTGAGAACCTACGAGCAGTACTTC. It codes for CASSLNAPGQVRTYEQYF.

This clone was counted once. This chain uses TRBV9 with TRBJ2-3; D possibly corresponds to TRBD1 (6 bases). Germline loops: CDR1 SGDLS, CDR2 YYNGEE. The length of the CDR3 is 13 residues. V was cut by 3 bases and J by 5 bases, with 10 bases left in between. The CDR3 loop reads CASSATGRDTQYF. CDR3 in DNA: TGTGCCAGCAGCGCGACAGGTCGAGATACGCAGTATTTT.

The chain joins TRBV18 to TRBJ1-1, with TRBD1 as a possible D gene (5 bases). The germline V and J ends were trimmed by 2 bases and 3 bases, with 16 bases remaining between them. Germline CDR1 and CDR2: KGHSH and LQKENI. The CDR3 runs 16 residues. CDR3 bases: TGTGCCAGCTCACCAGGACCAGGGAAAGAGGACACTGAAGCTTTCTTT. It encodes CASSPGPGKEDTEAFF.

This chain connects TRBV10-3 to TRBJ2-2, with 9 bases aligning to TRBD2. This CDR3 contains 15 residues. CDR1 ENHRY and CDR2 SYGVKD come from the germline V gene. J gave up 6 bases and V 3 bases, and 5 bases lay outside the gene matches. CDR3 loop: CAISDLAGVSGELFF. The DNA for the CDR3 is TGTGCCATCAGTGATTTAGCGGGAGTATCCGGGGAGCTGTTTTTT.

With respect to this clone: Its ends do not fully match the called genes, so a read error is possible. This chain connects TRBV5-1 to TRBJ2-7; unclear D gene. This CDR3 has 13 amino acids. The germline V gene encodes CDR1 SGHRS and CDR2 YFSETQ. CDR3 loop: CASSLILSSEQYF. CDR3 nucleotides: TGCGCCAGCAGCTTGATCTTGTCCTCCGAGCAGTACTTC.

The CDR3 DNA reads TGTGCCAGCAGTTACCAACAGGGGGCTAGTGAAGCTTTCTTT. Translated: CASSYQQGASEAFF. The chain couples TRBV27 to TRBJ1-1; 9 positions agree with TRBD1. Germline V lookup: CDR1 MNHEY, CDR2 SMNVEV (reference sequence). The J segment lost 7 bases and the V segment lost 4 bases, leaving 7 bases of the junction unmatched. The CDR3 sequence is 14 residues long.

The CDR3 nucleotides read TGTGCCATCACAGACAGTAACACTGAAGCTTTCTTT. As protein: CAITDSNTEAFF. The rearrangement joins TRBV10-3 to TRBJ1-1, with D possibly matching TRBD1 (5 bases). Trimming shortened V by 7 bases and J by 2 bases, and 8 bases separated the two germline ends. Germline V lookup: CDR1 ENHRY, CDR2 SYGVKD. This CDR3 has 12 amino acids.

The V gene is TRBV5-4, the J gene TRBJ2-7; 10 bases agree with TRBD1. The CDR3 spans 15 residues. Trimming took 1 base from V and 8 from J; bases not matched to a gene: 9. Germline V gene sequence: CDR1 SGHNT, CDR2 YYREEE (reference sequence). DNA of the CDR3: TGTGCCAGCAGCTTGCGGGGGACAGGGGATAGCAAGCAGTACTTC. It is translated as CASSLRGTGDSKQYF.

The chain joins TRBV18 to TRBJ1-3; D might be TRBD1 (6 bases). Per germline, CDR1 KGHSH and CDR2 LQKENI. The CDR3 loop spans 16 amino acids. V was pared by 6 bases and J by 0 bases, with 15 bases between. The CDR3 DNA follows: TGTGCCAGCTCGCCCCGGGAGGGGGACTCTGGAAACACCATATATTTT. This codes for CASSPREGDSGNTIYF.

Points on this clone: Other DNA sequences in this sample translate to the same CDR3. This chain joins TRBV19 and TRBJ1-2, with 7 bases lining up with TRBD1. The J segment lost 4 bases and the V segment lost 5 bases, leaving 4 bases of the junction unmatched. This CDR3 region has 13 residues. The germline V gene has CDR1 LNHDA and CDR2 SQIVND (reference sequence). The CDR3 region is CASSPQGGYGYTF. The CDR3 nucleotides read TGTGCCAGTAGTCCCCAGGGGGGCTATGGCTACACCTTC. The complete variable domain, with remaining parts taken from reference TRBV19 and TRBJ1-2, reads DGGITQSPKYLFRKEGQNVTLSCEQNLNHDAMYWYRQDPGQGLRLIYYSQIVNDFQKGDIAEGYSVSREKKESFPLTVTSAQKNPTAFYLCASSPQGGYGYTFGSGTRLTVV.

This chain uses TRBV9 with TRBJ2-7; TRBD2 matches 10 bases. CDR1 and CDR2 from the germline V gene are SGDLS and YYNGEE. The junction had 0 bases not matched to a gene; V was cut back by 0 bases and J by 3 bases. The CDR3 is made up of 14 amino acids. The CDR3 sequence is CASSVASGSYEQYF. In DNA form, the CDR3 reads TGTGCCAGCAGCGTAGCTAGCGGGAGCTACGAGCAGTACTTC. Drawing the rest from reference TRBV9 and TRBJ2-7, the complete variable domain is DSGVTQTPKHLITATGQRVTLRCSPRSGDLSVYWYQQSLDQGLQFLIQYYNGEERAKGNILERFSAQQFPDLHSELNLSSLELGDSALYFCASSVASGSYEQYFGPGTRLTVT.

Concerning this clone: One junction end does not reproduce the germline sequence, and a read error may be involved. This chain links TRBV7-7 with TRBJ2-2; TRBD2 matches at 8 bases. CDR3 length: 16 residues. Germline V gene sequence: CDR1 SSHAT, CDR2 FNYEAQ (reference sequence). CDR3 in amino acids: CASSPGTRLNTGELFF. The CDR3 DNA reads as TGTGCTAGCAGCCCGGGGACTAGGCTAAACACCGGGGAGCTGTTTTTT.

The table lists this clone with a few counts. For the CDR3, the DNA is TGTGCCATCAGTGAGCCTCCGGGACTAGATGTCTACGAGCAGTACTTC. It encodes CAISEPPGLDVYEQYF. The chain is built from TRBV10-3 and TRBJ2-7, with 8 positions matching TRBD2. From germline, CDR1 is ENHRY and CDR2 SYGVKD. The CDR3 is 16 residues long. With 2 bases clipped from V and 3 bases from J, the junction kept 9 bases outside the gene matches.

The genes are TRBV4-2 and TRBJ1-4; 7 positions match TRBD1. CDR3 length: 15 residues. V shed 1 base and J 5 bases; nucleotides not matched to a gene: 4. Germline values: CDR1 LGHNA, CDR2 YNFKEQ. CDR3 sequence (DNA): TGTGCCAGCAGCCAAGCGGGACAGAGAAATGAAAAACTGTTTTTT. This translates into CASSQAGQRNEKLFF.

A note on this clone: One end of the junction does not line up with germline, which may come from a read error. The chain is built from TRBV13 and TRBJ1-2, with D possibly being TRBD1 (5 bases). Germline loops: CDR1 PRHDT, CDR2 FYEKMQ (reference sequence). The CDR3 runs to 12 residues. For the CDR3, the DNA is TGTGCCAGCAGATTAGAAGGGGCCCAGACCCCTTTT. Amino acids: CASRLEGAQTPF.

The rearrangement links TRBV2 to TRBJ2-5, with D possibly matching TRBD2 (6 bases). The germline gives CDR1 SNHLY, CDR2 FYNNEI. This CDR3 comprises 12 residues. V lost 8 bases and J 4 bases, leaving 11 bases between the germline ends. CDR3: CASLGRGETQYF. CDR3 nucleotide sequence: TGTGCCAGCTTAGGGCGGGGAGAGACCCAGTACTTC.

The chain has TRBV9 and TRBJ1-1, with unresolved D. Germline V CDR1 and CDR2: SGDLS, YYNGEE. This CDR3 comprises 13 residues. V lost 3 bases, J lost 1 base, and 7 bases lay in between. The CDR3 protein is CASSGTENTEAFF. In DNA form, the CDR3 reads TGTGCCAGCAGCGGAACAGAGAACACTGAAGCTTTCTTT.

The rearrangement links TRBV10-3 to TRBJ2-3; a weak D match, TRBD1 (5 bases). The CDR3 spans 14 residues. Deletions cut 3 bases from V and 1 base from J, with 8 bases between. CDR1 ENHRY and CDR2 SYGVKD come from the germline V gene. This chain's CDR3 is CAISDGRGTDTQYF. CDR3 nucleotides: TGTGCCATCAGTGATGGCAGGGGCACAGATACGCAGTATTTT.

The V gene is TRBV18, the J gene TRBJ2-2; 7 bases agree with TRBD2. CDR1 and CDR2 from the germline V gene are KGHSH and LQKENI. Germline trimming cut 0 bases from V and 0 bases from J; bases unmatched to any gene: 4. The CDR3 has 17 amino acids. Here the CDR3 reads CASSPPGAGANTGELFF. In nucleotides, the CDR3 is TGTGCCAGCTCACCACCCGGCGCGGGAGCGAACACCGGGGAGCTGTTTTTT.